Presented here are 25 T cell receptor beta chains from one specimen sequenced in a study of blood T cell repertoires in COVID-19. Measured with immunoSEQ multiplex PCR; TCRdb has only the in-frame clones, and not every one. This sample has about 68,000 clones, with 70% to 90% found just once. The specimen was peripheral blood. The receptors come from a woman between 50 and 59 years old with COVID-19, enrolled during active disease.

CDR3 sequence reads: CASSTGTGGTDTQYF. The CDR3 DNA reads TGTGCCAGTAGCACCGGGACAGGGGGCACAGATACGCAGTATTTT. The genes are TRBV19 and TRBJ2-3; TRBD1 matches 10 bases. The CDR3 runs to 15 residues. The germline V gene has CDR1 LNHDA and CDR2 SQIVND (reference sequence). V lost 6 bases, J lost 1 base, and 4 bases stayed unmatched.

V usage is TRBV2 and J usage is TRBJ2-7; 9 nucleotides agree with TRBD1. CDR1 is SNHLY and CDR2 is FYNNEI in the germline V gene. The V segment lost 10 bases and the J segment 6 bases; nucleotides outside the gene matches: 7. The CDR3 runs 12 residues. The CDR3 reads CAIEGQGTEQYF. The CDR3 DNA sequence: TGTGCCATCGAGGGACAGGGAACCGAGCAGTACTTC.

This clone was picked up a small number of times. The chain is built from TRBV6-2 or TRBV6-3 and TRBJ2-6; 8 nucleotides line up with TRBD2. Looked up from germline, CDR1 is MNHEY and CDR2 is SVGEGT. The CDR3 has 17 amino acids. V lost 6 bases and J lost 3; bases outside the gene matches: 10. This CDR3 reads CASSLAGLGFGANVLTF. CDR3 bases: TGTGCCAGCAGCCTAGCGGGCCTCGGTTTTGGGGCCAACGTCCTGACTTTC.

As concerns this clone: Mismatch with germline at one junction end may stem from a read error. The chain couples TRBV11-3 to TRBJ2-5, with D hard to call. The V gene's germline CDR1 is SGHNT and CDR2 YENEEA. The CDR3 consists of 14 residues. CDR3 loop: CASSLDPRGETQYF. The CDR3 DNA sequence: TGTGCCAGCAGCCTAGACCCGAGAGGAGAGACCCAGTACTTC.

V and J are TRBV9 and TRBJ2-7, with D possibly TRBD2 on 5 matching bases. Per the germline V gene, CDR1 is SGDLS and CDR2 is YYNGEE. V was cut by 0 bases and J by 1 base, with 8 bases left in between. The CDR3 runs to 14 residues. DNA of the CDR3: TGTGCCAGCAGCGTAGTCGGGGAATCCTACGAGCAGTACTTC. Encoded protein: CASSVVGESYEQYF.

V usage is TRBV29-1 and J usage is TRBJ1-2; D remains unclear. The CDR3 is 13 residues long. CDR1 and CDR2 (germline): SQVTM, ANQGSEA. V gave up 3 bases and J gave up 3 bases, with 11 bases separating them. CDR3 loop: CSVEGRSDYGYTF. CDR3 in DNA: TGCAGCGTTGAGGGGAGATCCGACTATGGCTACACCTTC.

The chain combines TRBV11-2 with TRBJ2-7, with a weak D call TRBD1 (6 bases). This CDR3 has 13 residues. Trimming left V 5 bases short and J 3 bases short, with 11 bases between. CDR1 is SGHAT and CDR2 is FQNNGV in the germline V gene. The CDR3 coding sequence is TGTGCCAGCAGCCTCCGACAGGTCTACGAGCAGTACTTC. Its translation is CASSLRQVYEQYF.

The genes are TRBV24-1 and TRBJ2-1; 10 bases agree with TRBD2. Germline V gene lookup returns CDR1 KGHDR and CDR2 SFDVKD. The ends lost 8 bases at V and 5 bases at J; junction bases unmatched: 8. The length of the CDR3 is 15 residues. CDR3 residues: CATTSSGRHHNEQFF. The CDR3 DNA reads as TGTGCCACCACCTCTAGCGGGAGACACCACAATGAGCAGTTCTTC.

The chain joins TRBV27 to TRBJ2-2; 8 nucleotides align to TRBD2. The germline V gene has CDR1 MNHEY and CDR2 SMNVEV (reference sequence). Losses at the gene ends were 3 bases for V and 1 base for J; bases not matched to a gene: 1. The CDR3 length is 15 residues. The CDR3 sequence: CASSFRGGNTGELFF. DNA of the CDR3: TGTGCCAGCAGTTTCCGGGGGGGGAACACCGGGGAGCTGTTTTTT.

A word on this clone: Sequence at one end of the junction differs from germline and may be a read error. The rearrangement joins TRBV11-3 to TRBJ2-3; 8 bases map to TRBD2. Per germline, CDR1 SGHNT and CDR2 YENEEA. The CDR3 is 16 residues long. The CDR3 coding sequence is TGTGCCAGCAGCTTAGAATTGGCGGGGGGCACAAATACGCAGTATTTT. Translation gives CASSLELAGGTNTQYF.

The V call is TRBV5-1, the J call TRBJ1-2; 8 positions agree with TRBD1. The CDR3 is 15 residues long. Losses at the gene ends were 2 bases for V and 8 bases for J; bases not matched to a gene: 11. The V gene's germline CDR1 is SGHRS and CDR2 YFSETQ. The CDR3 nucleotides read TGCGCCAGCAGCTTAAGGGCAGGGGGCCGGGCCGGCTACACCTTC. Protein sequence: CASSLRAGGRAGYTF.

J is TRBJ2-3 and V is TRBV7-2; D may be TRBD2 (5 bases). Germline V gene sequence: CDR1 SGHTA, CDR2 FQGNSA. There are 13 residues in the CDR3. Trimming removed 6 bases from V and 3 bases from J, with 10 bases in between. In DNA, the CDR3 is TGTGCCAGCAGTCCACGGGGTACAGATACGCAGTATTTT. It yields the protein CASSPRGTDTQYF. The full variable domain, rest sourced from reference TRBV7-2 and TRBJ2-3, is GAGVSQSPSNKVTEKGKDVELRCDPISGHTALYWYRQSLGQGLEFLIYFQGNSAPDKSGLPSDRFSAERTGGSVSTLTIQRTQQEDSAVYLCASSPRGTDTQYFGPGTRLTVL.

This clone has a single count. The chain is built from TRBV9 and TRBJ2-1, with 8 bases identical to TRBD2. Germline V gives CDR1 SGDLS, CDR2 YYNGEE. After removal of 0 bases from V and 9 bases from J, the junction contained 8 bases not matched to a gene. The CDR3 totals 15 residues. The CDR3 coding sequence is TGTGCCAGCAGCGTAGGGGGTAGCGGGATCGGTGAGCAGTTCTTC. It translates to CASSVGGSGIGEQFF.

The chain combines TRBV4-2 with TRBJ2-1, with TRBD2 matching 10 bases. CDR1 is LGHNA and CDR2 is YNFKEQ in the germline V gene. CDR3 length: 16 amino acids. J gave up 3 bases and V 1 base, and 3 bases lay outside the gene matches. This CDR3 reads CASSQGTSGYYNEQFF. The CDR3, as DNA: TGTGCCAGCAGCCAAGGGACTAGCGGTTACTACAATGAGCAGTTCTTC.

The J gene is TRBJ1-6, the V gene TRBV3-1 (or the pseudogene TRBV3-2), with D uncertain. V was cut by 1 base and J by 10 bases, with 11 bases left in between. This CDR3 spans 14 amino acids. Germline V gene lookup returns CDR1 LGHDT and CDR2 YNNKEL (reference sequence). The CDR3 here is CASSQGPGRSPLHF. In DNA, the CDR3 is TGTGCCAGCAGCCAAGGACCCGGGAGGTCACCCCTCCACTTT.

The genes are TRBV27 and TRBJ2-1; 9 bases line up with TRBD2. The CDR3 spans 15 residues. The V gene's germline CDR1 is MNHEY and CDR2 SMNVEV (reference sequence). Losses at the gene ends were 2 bases for V and 6 bases for J; bases not matched to a gene: 5. The CDR3 DNA is TGTGCCAGCAGTTTAGCTGCGCGGGGGGGCAATGAGCAGTTCTTC. Protein product: CASSLAARGGNEQFF.

This clone was seen a few times. The rearrangement links TRBV28 to TRBJ2-3; 9 bases map to TRBD2. V trimming: 4 bases; J trimming: 2 bases; junction bases outside the gene matches: 7. Germline assignment: CDR1 MDHEN and CDR2 SYDVKM. The CDR3 totals 16 residues. CDR3 nucleotide sequence: TGTGCCAGCAGTTCCCCGGCTAGCGGGAACACAGATACGCAGTATTTT. It encodes CASSSPASGNTDTQYF. Together with reference TRBV28 and TRBJ2-3, the CDR3 gives the full variable domain: DVKVTQSSRYLVKRTGEKVFLECVQDMDHENMFWYRQDPGLGLRLIYFSYDVKMKEKGDIPEGYSVSREKKERFSLILESASTNQTSMYLCASSSPASGNTDTQYFGPGTRLTVL.

J is TRBJ1-1 and V is TRBV28; D is undetermined. Trimming stripped 7 bases from V and 0 bases from J, with 9 bases between. The CDR3 extends over 13 amino acids. Germline-derived CDR1 and CDR2 are MDHEN and SYDVKM. CDR3: CASITTMNTEAFF. The CDR3 DNA reads TGTGCCAGCATTACAACCATGAACACTGAAGCTTTCTTT.

The V call is TRBV6-5, the J call TRBJ2-1; weak D call: TRBD1 (5 bases). Germline V gene data show CDR1 as MNHEY and CDR2 as SVGAGI. The CDR3 has 14 amino acids. V was cut by 6 bases and J by 0 bases, with 9 bases left in between. The CDR3 DNA reads TGTGCCAGCAGATTGACAGACTCCTACAATGAGCAGTTCTTC. Its protein is CASRLTDSYNEQFF.

This chain links TRBV28 with TRBJ2-3; 7 bases line up with TRBD2. The V segment lost 6 bases and the J segment 0 bases; nucleotides outside the gene matches: 9. Germline V lookup: CDR1 MDHEN, CDR2 SYDVKM. CDR3 length: 16 amino acids. CDR3 in amino acids: CASSPSGVLSTDTQYF. As DNA, the CDR3 is TGTGCCAGCAGCCCGAGCGGGGTACTGAGCACAGATACGCAGTATTTT.

The gene calls are TRBV11-2 and TRBJ1-3; D uncertain. Germline V CDR1 and CDR2: SGHAT, FQNNGV. The V end lost 3 bases, the J end lost 2 bases, and 11 bases lay between the germline ends. This CDR3 has 15 residues. The CDR3 DNA is TGTGCCAGCAGCTTGACGGGAATAGCTGGAAACACCATATATTTT. Translation gives CASSLTGIAGNTIYF.

The chain carries TRBV19 and TRBJ2-1; 9 bases match TRBD2. The CDR3 extends over 15 amino acids. Per germline, CDR1 LNHDA and CDR2 SQIVND (reference sequence). Trimming took 5 bases from V and 8 from J; bases not matched to a gene: 10. This CDR3 is CASSLSGSEKDEQFF. Written as DNA, the CDR3 is TGTGCCAGTAGTCTTAGCGGGAGTGAAAAGGATGAGCAGTTCTTC.

The chain uses TRBV5-4 and TRBJ2-7, with a tentative D call TRBD1 (6 bases). This CDR3 spans 14 amino acids. Trimming took off 4 bases at V and 5 bases at J, with 16 bases between the two ends. In germline, CDR1 is SGHNT, CDR2 YYREEE (reference sequence). CDR3 in DNA: TGTGCCAGCAGCCGTCCTCAGGGGATCAACGAGCAGTACTTC. Its translation: CASSRPQGINEQYF.

V gene TRBV15 combines with J gene TRBJ2-2; D remains ambiguous. The CDR3 totals 11 residues. CDR1 is LNHNV, CDR2 YYDKDF, per germline (reference sequence). V gave up 8 bases and J gave up 5 bases, with 6 bases separating them. The CDR3 nucleotides are TGTGCCACCTCGGTTACCGGGGAGCTGTTTTTT. Translated: CATSVTGELFF.

The V call is TRBV19, the J call TRBJ1-2, with 7 bases identical to TRBD1. Trimming took 5 bases from V and 7 from J; bases not matched to a gene: 7. This CDR3 region has 13 residues. Germline loops: CDR1 LNHDA, CDR2 SQIVND (reference sequence). The CDR3 spells CASSVDRVAGYTF. CDR3 coding DNA: TGTGCCAGTAGTGTCGACAGGGTTGCTGGCTACACCTTC.